This T cell receptor beta chain was sequenced during a study of T cell repertoires in aging, cancer and after chemotherapy. About the study: Donors were grouped into six age bands spanning 30 or younger through 70 or older. Glioblastoma patients receiving temozolomide-based therapy gave paired samples before and after chemotherapy. About 8.8 million TCR reads were in the whole dataset.

A mixed TRB-A/B primer pool amplified rearranged TRB by multiplex touch-down PCR. TCRdb re-called the multiplex PCR reads through MiXCR, storing one row per CDR3 protein. The table records roughly 500 distinct CDR3 sequences, around four fifths of them present only once. Peripheral blood genomic DNA, not sorted cells or RNA, was the template. This TCR came from a human donor with a solid tumor. Source material: blood.

CDR3 DNA: TGTGCCAGCAGTCCCGGGGCGGGGGGAACCTACGAGCAGTACTTC. Residues: CASSPGAGGTYEQYF. V gene TRBV12-3 or TRBV12-4 combines with J gene TRBJ2-7; 8 positions match TRBD2. The V segment lost 5 bases and the J segment 2 bases; nucleotides outside the gene matches: 8. CDR3 length equals 15 residues.